These T cell receptor beta chains were read from a single sample in a study of T cell clones after liver transplantation. The repertoire was sequenced with immunoSEQ multiplex PCR; TCRdb's copy has only in-frame clones and lacks some. This table has 93,000 or so clones, under 90% appearing once. The sample here was CD4+ T cells from blood, taken around 44 months after liver transplant. The source of these receptors is a human patient who received a liver transplant. Certain T cells may be donor cells from the graft. Each CDR3 is given with its conserved first and last residue. A D gene is named only where the DNA matches it firmly. Expanded clones are given a class, and other clones once, few, many or no size at all.

size	V	D	J	DNA	CDR3
NA	TRBV6-1	NA	TRBJ1-5	TGTGCCAGCAGTGAAGCCGGACTTACCGGGGGACCCCAGCATTTT	CASSEAGLTGGPQHF
NA	TRBV5-1	NA	TRBJ1-5	TGCGCCAGCAGCGGCGGGGAGGTGAATCAGCCCCAGCATTTT	CASSGGEVNQPQHF
once	TRBV19	TRBD2	TRBJ2-1	TGTGCCAGTAGTCGACTAGCGGGAGGGGCTGAGCAGTTCTTC	CASSRLAGGAEQFF
NA	TRBV19	TRBD1	TRBJ2-6	TGTGCCAGTAGTAAGGGACAGGGGCGCTCTGGGGCCAACGTCCTGACTTTC	CASSKGQGRSGANVLTF
NA	TRBV7-9	TRBD2	TRBJ2-1	TGTGCCAGCAGCCCGGGGGGGGAAAGGCAGTTCTTC	CASSPGGERQFF
NA	TRBV7-2	NA	TRBJ1-2	TGTGCCAGCAGCTTAAAGGTGGGGCCCGACTATGGCTACACCTTC	CASSLKVGPDYGYTF
NA	TRBV2	TRBD1	TRBJ2-7	TGTGCCAGCAGCCCCGACAGGGCGCAGTACTTC	CASSPDRAQYF
NA	TRBV5-1	NA	TRBJ2-3	TGCGCCAGCAGCTTGTACAGAGCCACAGATACGCAGTATTTT	CASSLYRATDTQYF
NA	TRBV2	NA	TRBJ1-1	TGTGCCAGCAGTGAAGACCTCTCGAACACTGAAGCTTTCTTT	CASSEDLSNTEAFF
NA	TRBV25-1	NA	TRBJ1-2	TGTGCCAGCAGTGATAGGGGCGCAGGGTTCTATGGCTACACCTTC	CASSDRGAGFYGYTF